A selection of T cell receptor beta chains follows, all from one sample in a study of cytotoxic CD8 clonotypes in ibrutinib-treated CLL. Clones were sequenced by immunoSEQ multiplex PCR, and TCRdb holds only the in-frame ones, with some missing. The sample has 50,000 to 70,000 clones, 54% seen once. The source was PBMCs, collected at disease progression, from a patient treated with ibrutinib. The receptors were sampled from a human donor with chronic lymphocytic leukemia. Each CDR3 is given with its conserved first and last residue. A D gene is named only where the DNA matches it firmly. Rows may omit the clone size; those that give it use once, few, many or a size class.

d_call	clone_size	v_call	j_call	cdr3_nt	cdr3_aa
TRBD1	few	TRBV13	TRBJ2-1	TGTGCCAGCAGCTACAGGGGGGCCTACAATGAGCAGTTCTTC	CASSYRGAYNEQFF
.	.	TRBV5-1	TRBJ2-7	TGCGCCAGCAGCTCCCAACAGGTTTCCTCCGAGCAGTACTTC	CASSSQQVSSEQYF
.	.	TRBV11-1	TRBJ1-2	TGTGCCAGCAGCTTAGGGTGGAACTATGGCTACACCTTC	CASSLGWNYGYTF
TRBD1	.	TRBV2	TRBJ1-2	TGTGCCAGCAGGATGGGGACAGACTATGGCTACACCTTC	CASRMGTDYGYTF
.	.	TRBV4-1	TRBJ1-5	TGCGCCAGCAGCCAAGTGGGACCCCGGACGCCCCAGCATTTT	CASSQVGPRTPQHF
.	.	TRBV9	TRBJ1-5	TGTGCCAGCAGCGTAGCCGTGGGGGGGCGGTCTAAGGACAGCAATCAGCCCCAGCATTTT	CASSVAVGGRSKDSNQPQHF
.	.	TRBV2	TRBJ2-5	TGTGCCAGCAAGAAATCCGAAGGTCCGGAGACCCAGTACTTC	CASKKSEGPETQYF
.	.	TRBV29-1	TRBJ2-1	TGCAGCGTTGGAGTGACCCAATACAATGAGCAGTTCTTC	CSVGVTQYNEQFF
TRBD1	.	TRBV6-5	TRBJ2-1	TGTGCCAGCAGATCGGACAGGGGGCACTACAATGAGCAGTTCTTC	CASRSDRGHYNEQFF
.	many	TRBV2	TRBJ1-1	TGTGCCAGCAGTGAATTTCTAGGGGTGGATATTGAAGCTTTCTTT	CASSEFLGVDIEAFF
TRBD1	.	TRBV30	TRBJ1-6	TGTGCCTGGAGGCTAGGGACAGGGGGCTCCTATAATTCACCCCTCCACTTT	CAWRLGTGGSYNSPLHF
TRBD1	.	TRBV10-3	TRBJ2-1	TGTGCCATCAGTCGAGCCCCGGGACAGGGACACAATGAGCAGTTCTTC	CAISRAPGQGHNEQFF
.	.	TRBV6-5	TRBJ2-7	TGTGCCAGCAGCACAGGGGGGGATGGCTACGAGCAGTACTTC	CASSTGGDGYEQYF
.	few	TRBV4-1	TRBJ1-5	TGCGCCAGCAGCCAAGATGGAGGGATCGGCAATCAGCCCCAGCATTTT	CASSQDGGIGNQPQHF
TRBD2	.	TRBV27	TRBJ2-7	TGTGCCAGCACTCCTTACGGGGGGGAGGACGAGCAGTACTTC	CASTPYGGEDEQYF
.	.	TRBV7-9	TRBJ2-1	TGTGCCAGCAGGACACAGGGCTATGAGCAGTTCTTC	CASRTQGYEQFF
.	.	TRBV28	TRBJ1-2	TGTGCCAGCAGTTTAGGTGATCGGGGCTACACCTTC	CASSLGDRGYTF